The 29 T cell receptor beta chains reported below all come from one sample, sequenced in a study of blood T cell repertoires in COVID-19. TCRdb's copy holds only in-frame clones and misses some; the assay was immunoSEQ multiplex PCR. The repertoire includes 140,000 to 150,000 clones, 78% of them detected once, and less than 7.5% sits in the top ten. The sample comprised PBMCs or T cells enriched from blood (not recorded which). The receptors come from a woman aged 45 to 65 who had recovered from COVID-19.

This clone was recorded a few times. The V and J genes are TRBV7-3 and TRBJ1-1, with a tentative D call TRBD1 (5 bases). The CDR3 runs to 14 residues. Trimming left V 2 bases short and J 1 base short, with 8 bases between. Germline V gene sequence: CDR1 SGHTA, CDR2 FQGTGA. The CDR3 DNA follows: TGTGCCAGCAGCTTACAGGGCCAGAACACTGAAGCTTTCTTT. It translates to CASSLQGQNTEAFF.

This clone was recorded only once. The chain recombines TRBV27 with TRBJ2-2; D unclear. This CDR3 comprises 13 residues. V lost 3 bases to trimming and J lost 8 bases, with 10 bases between them. CDR1 MNHEY and CDR2 SMNVEV come from the germline V gene (reference sequence). The CDR3 region has the DNA TGTGCCAGCAGTTTCGGGTCCGGGGGGGAGCTGTTTTTT. It encodes CASSFGSGGELFF.

V and J are TRBV11-2 and TRBJ2-2; TRBD1 matches at 9 bases. With V trimmed by 3 bases and J by 4 bases, 9 bases remained unmatched. Germline CDR1 reads SGHAT; CDR2 reads FQNNGV. This CDR3 region has 17 residues. The CDR3 DNA follows: TGTGCCAGCAGCTTCGTTACAGGGGGCAGGGGCACCGGGGAGCTGTTTTTT. Protein: CASSFVTGGRGTGELFF.

The V gene is TRBV12-3 or TRBV12-4, the J gene TRBJ2-7, with D possibly matching TRBD1 (6 bases). CDR3 length: 12 residues. Trimming left V 6 bases short and J 3 bases short, with 9 bases between. The chain's CDR3 is CASRYRVYEQYF. The CDR3, as DNA: TGTGCCAGCAGATACAGGGTCTACGAGCAGTACTTC.

J is TRBJ1-1 and V is TRBV10-3; tentative D call: TRBD1 (6 bases). Germline lookup yields CDR1 ENHRY and CDR2 SYGVKD. This CDR3 has 15 residues. Trimming left V 2 bases short and J 11 bases short, with 21 bases between. The CDR3 bases are TGTGCCATCAGTGAGCTTAATGGGGACACTTCTGCGGCTTTCTTT. Amino acid sequence: CAISELNGDTSAAFF.

This clone appeared a few times. V and J are TRBV5-1 and TRBJ2-5; D unresolved. The V gene lost 4 bases and the J gene lost 0 bases, with 4 bases spanning the gap. This CDR3 region has 12 residues. Germline V gene data show CDR1 as SGHRS and CDR2 as YFSETQ. The CDR3 loop is CASSPYQETQYF. As DNA, the CDR3 is TGCGCCAGCAGCCCGTACCAAGAGACCCAGTACTTC.

CDR3: CASSFNRESLYGYTF. The DNA of the CDR3 is TGTGCCAGCAGTTTTAACAGGGAGAGCCTCTATGGCTACACCTTC. This rearrangement joins TRBV27 to TRBJ1-2; D might be TRBD1 (6 bases). Germline-derived CDR1 and CDR2 are MNHEY and SMNVEV (reference sequence). V was pared by 3 bases and J by 4 bases, with 15 bases between. The CDR3 covers 15 residues.

This chain connects TRBV10-3 to TRBJ2-1, with TRBD2 identical over 9 bases. CDR1 ENHRY and CDR2 SYGVKD come from the germline V gene. V trimming: 5 bases; J trimming: 5 bases; junction bases outside the gene matches: 7. The CDR3 runs 15 residues. This CDR3 reads CAISSLAGTDNEQFF. CDR3 in DNA: TGTGCCATCAGTTCCCTAGCGGGGACTGACAATGAGCAGTTCTTC.

Only one count was recorded for this clone. DNA of the CDR3: TGTGCCAGCAGCCGCTCGCCGGGACAGGGCACAGATACGCAGTATTTT. As protein: CASSRSPGQGTDTQYF. V is TRBV7-3 and J is TRBJ2-3; TRBD1 aligns across 8 bases. Trimming removed 5 bases from V and 1 base from J; junction bases left unmatched: 8. The CDR3 extends over 16 amino acids. Germline CDR1 is SGHTA and CDR2 is FQGTGA.

J is TRBJ1-1 and V is TRBV27; D may be TRBD1 (6 bases). The CDR3 runs 13 residues. Trimming took 7 bases from V and 7 from J, leaving 16 bases between them. Germline V lookup: CDR1 MNHEY, CDR2 SMNVEV (reference sequence). The CDR3 spells CASILRGTDEAFF. The CDR3 DNA is TGTGCCAGCATCCTCAGGGGAACCGATGAAGCTTTCTTT.

The genes are TRBV6-4 and TRBJ1-2, with a tentative D call TRBD1 (5 bases). The CDR3 has 14 residues. Germline CDR1 is MRHNA and CDR2 is SNTAGT. V was cut by 4 bases and J by 0 bases, with 9 bases left in between. The CDR3 DNA reads TGTGCCAGCAGTGCAGGGTGGACTAACTATGGCTACACCTTC. It yields the protein CASSAGWTNYGYTF.

The chain has TRBV5-5 and TRBJ1-6, with a possible D match to TRBD1 (5 bases). Trimming pared 5 bases from V and 10 bases from J, leaving 13 bases between. Looked up from germline, CDR1 is SGHKS and CDR2 is YYEKEE (reference sequence). The CDR3 has 13 residues. CDR3 DNA sequence: TGTGCCAGCAGGGGAGGTGAGGGGTCACCCCTCCACTTT. Translation gives CASRGGEGSPLHF.

The rearrangement joins TRBV28 to TRBJ1-2, with 7 bases identical to TRBD1. The ends lost 6 bases at V and 2 bases at J; junction bases unmatched: 12. Germline V lookup: CDR1 MDHEN, CDR2 SYDVKM. CDR3 length: 16 amino acids. For the CDR3, the DNA is TGTGCCAGCAGCCCCTCCGGACAGGTCCTCAACTATGGCTACACCTTC. This codes for CASSPSGQVLNYGYTF.

CDR3 in amino acids: CASSFNGMGNSPLHF. The CDR3 DNA reads TGCGCCAGCAGCTTTAACGGGATGGGGAATTCACCCCTCCACTTT. The gene calls are TRBV5-1 and TRBJ1-6; D gene unclear. V lost 2 bases to trimming and J lost 7 bases, with 13 bases between them. Germline V CDR1 and CDR2: SGHRS, YFSETQ. CDR3 length: 15 amino acids.

This chain connects TRBV7-2 to TRBJ1-1; perhaps TRBD1 as D (5 bases). The CDR3 is 16 amino acids. CDR1 SGHTA and CDR2 FQGNSA come from the germline V gene. V lost 1 base to trimming and J lost 2 bases, with 14 bases between them. This chain's CDR3 is CASSLVGGDYNTEAFF. CDR3 nucleotides: TGTGCCAGCAGCTTAGTTGGGGGGGACTATAACACTGAAGCTTTCTTT.

J is TRBJ1-1 and V is TRBV9; 7 positions match TRBD1. The germline V gene encodes CDR1 SGDLS and CDR2 YYNGEE. The junction had 5 bases not matched to a gene; V was cut back by 4 bases and J by 8 bases. The CDR3 is made up of 12 amino acids. CDR3 sequence (DNA): TGTGCCAGCAGCCTATCGACAGGGGAAGCTTTCTTT. Amino acid sequence: CASSLSTGEAFF. Full variable domain (remainder filled in from reference TRBV9 and TRBJ1-1): DSGVTQTPKHLITATGQRVTLRCSPRSGDLSVYWYQQSLDQGLQFLIQYYNGEERAKGNILERFSAQQFPDLHSELNLSSLELGDSALYFCASSLSTGEAFFGQGTRLTVV.

This clone was observed a handful of times. Within the sample, other DNA sequences also encode this same CDR3. The rearrangement uses TRBV5-4 and TRBJ2-7; 8 positions agree with TRBD1. Germline V gene lookup returns CDR1 SGHNT and CDR2 YYREEE (reference sequence). Germline trimming cut 4 bases from V and 0 bases from J; bases unmatched to any gene: 3. The CDR3 has 14 residues. The DNA for the CDR3 is TGTGCCAGCAGCCCTGGACAGGGCTCCTACGAGCAGTACTTC. Its protein is CASSPGQGSYEQYF. Drawing the rest from reference TRBV5-4 and TRBJ2-7, the complete variable domain is ETGVTQSPTHLIKTRGQQVTLRCSSQSGHNTVSWYQQALGQGPQFIFQYYREEENGRGNFPPRFSGLQFPNYSSELNVNALELDDSALYLCASSPGQGSYEQYFGPGTRLTVT.

The J gene is TRBJ2-7, the V gene TRBV5-6; weak D call: TRBD1 (6 bases). Per germline, CDR1 SGHDT and CDR2 YYEEEE. V gave up 3 bases and J gave up 5 bases, with 15 bases separating them. This CDR3 spans 14 amino acids. The CDR3 DNA follows: TGTGCCAGCAGCTCACGAGGACAGAACAACGAGCAGTACTTC. Its protein is CASSSRGQNNEQYF. The entire variable domain, with the rest obtained from reference TRBV5-6 and TRBJ2-7, is as follows: DAGVTQSPTHLIKTRGQQVTLRCSPKSGHDTVSWYQQALGQGPQFIFQYYEEEERQRGNFPDRFSGHQFPNYSSELNVNALLLGDSALYLCASSSRGQNNEQYFGPGTRLTVT.

The chain carries TRBV4-2 and TRBJ1-2, with a weak D call TRBD1 (5 bases). This CDR3 is 12 amino acids long. The V end lost 0 bases, the J end lost 10 bases, and 9 bases lay between the germline ends. CDR1 is LGHNA, CDR2 YNFKEQ, per germline. The CDR3 loop reads CASSQDRGSYTF. The CDR3 DNA sequence: TGTGCCAGCAGCCAAGATAGGGGCTCCTACACCTTC.

The chain has TRBV15 and TRBJ2-3; no definite D call. Trimming removed 5 bases at V and 1 base at J, with 10 bases between. Germline V lookup: CDR1 LNHNV, CDR2 YYDKDF (reference sequence). The CDR3 spans 14 residues. The DNA for the CDR3 is TGTGCCACCAGCCCCCACCTAGGCACAGATACGCAGTATTTT. Its translation is CATSPHLGTDTQYF.

This clone was observed a few times. The chain has TRBV19 and TRBJ2-6; maybe TRBD2 (7 bases). From germline, CDR1 is LNHDA and CDR2 SQIVND (reference sequence). V dropped 1 base and J dropped 0 bases, with 13 bases sitting between them. The CDR3 is 18 amino acids. This CDR3 is CASSIVGGGSSGANVLTF. The CDR3 DNA sequence: TGTGCCAGTAGTATAGTGGGAGGGGGAAGCTCTGGGGCCAACGTCCTGACTTTC.

The chain uses TRBV11-3 and TRBJ2-3; tentative D call: TRBD1 (5 bases). The V and J ends lost 3 bases and 6 bases respectively, with 13 bases between them. The germline V gene encodes CDR1 SGHNT and CDR2 YENEEA. CDR3 length: 14 residues. The CDR3 loop reads CASSLLTVSDTQYF. As DNA, the CDR3 is TGTGCCAGCAGCTTGCTGACAGTCTCGGATACGCAGTATTTT.

V gene TRBV18 combines with J gene TRBJ1-1; tentative D call: TRBD1 (6 bases). The CDR3 is 12 residues long. Germline V gene data show CDR1 as KGHSH and CDR2 as LQKENI. V dropped 3 bases and J dropped 6 bases, with 8 bases sitting between them. CDR3: CASSPDRSEAFF. For the CDR3, the DNA is TGTGCCAGCTCACCCGACAGGTCTGAAGCTTTCTTT.

A few counts support this clone. In nucleotides, the CDR3 is TGTGCCAGCAGCCCCGGGTCTGGAAACACCATATATTTT. Its protein product is CASSPGSGNTIYF. The V call is TRBV7-3, the J call TRBJ1-3, with D unclear. V lost 5 bases, J lost 1 base, and 6 bases lay in between. The CDR3 extends over 13 amino acids. The germline V gene has CDR1 SGHTA and CDR2 FQGTGA.

This clone was recorded a few times. CDR3 amino acids: CASSQAQGGYTF. The CDR3 DNA reads TGTGCCAGCAGCCAAGCACAGGGTGGCTACACCTTC. V gene TRBV3-1 (or the pseudogene TRBV3-2) combines with J gene TRBJ1-2; D is perhaps TRBD1 (6 bases). Per germline, CDR1 LGHDT and CDR2 YNNKEL (reference sequence). The V and J ends lost 1 base and 7 bases respectively, with 7 bases between them. The CDR3 loop spans 12 amino acids.

The chain is built from TRBV29-1 and TRBJ1-1; 7 nucleotides line up with TRBD1. The CDR3 is 14 residues long. V was clipped by 6 bases and J by 5 bases; unmatched bases: 12. From germline, CDR1 is SQVTM and CDR2 ANQGSEA. The CDR3 protein is CSVALRGDGTEAFF. Here the CDR3 DNA reads TGCAGCGTCGCCCTCAGGGGGGACGGGACTGAAGCTTTCTTT.

The count of this clone is one. The chain is built from TRBV7-8 and TRBJ1-3; 7 bases are a match to TRBD1. Germline CDR1 reads SGHVS; CDR2 reads FQNEAQ. The CDR3 extends over 15 amino acids. The J segment lost 4 bases and the V segment lost 4 bases, leaving 7 bases of the junction unmatched. CDR3 sequence reads: CASSSLTGAGNTIYF. For the CDR3, the DNA is TGTGCCAGCAGCTCCCTTACAGGGGCGGGAAACACCATATATTTT.

This clone showed up just a few times. The V gene is TRBV5-4, the J gene TRBJ1-6; 9 bases fit TRBD1. The CDR3 consists of 16 residues. Per germline, CDR1 SGHNT and CDR2 YYREEE (reference sequence). Trimming at V came to 4 bases and at J to 6 bases, leaving 8 bases not matched to a gene. CDR3 DNA: TGTGCCAGCAGCCCGAAACGGACAGGGGTTAATTCACCCCTCCACTTT. Protein: CASSPKRTGVNSPLHF.

The chain has TRBV7-9 and TRBJ1-1; no clear D gene. V lost 3 bases, J lost 0 bases, and 11 bases lay in between. The length of the CDR3 is 15 residues. Germline loops: CDR1 SEHNR, CDR2 FQNEAQ (reference sequence). The CDR3 reads CASSFGGNLNTEAFF. Here the CDR3 DNA reads TGTGCCAGCAGCTTCGGAGGGAACCTGAACACTGAAGCTTTCTTT.